This T cell receptor beta chain was recovered during a study of T-cell reconstitution after alpha-beta-depleted transplantation in children. General study points: After one year, T-cell counts and TCRbeta diversity mostly came from new T cells.

This clonotype showed up just a few times. Its antigen is unidentified. Germline V lookup: CDR1 SGHRS, CDR2 YFSETQ. The V gene end was trimmed by 0 bases and the J gene end by 3 bases; junction bases not matched to a gene: 22. CDR3 size: 22 residues. Unique molecular identifiers were incorporated when the TCRbeta library was constructed. TCRdb reprocessed the PCR reads via MiXCR and lists one record per CDR3 protein. This table holds roughly 340,000 distinct CDR3 sequences, about 17% found once. V usage is TRBV5-1 and J usage is TRBJ2-1; the match to TRBD1 covers 9 bases. The clonotype comes from a male patient aged 2 to 9 who had a stem cell transplant for acute lymphoblastic leukemia, so the T cells may come from the graft donor. The sample was PBMCs, mostly from graft donor cells, taken 360 days after TCRalphabeta/CD19-depleted stem cell transplant. This CDR3 is CASSLANLPGQGPAGGYNEQFF. In nucleotides, the CDR3 is TGCGCCAGCAGCTTGGCGAACTTACCGGGACAGGGCCCTGCTGGGGGCTACAATGAGCAGTTCTTC. The full variable domain, in which reference TRBV5-1 and TRBJ2-1 provide the parts outside the CDR3, is KAGVTQTPRYLIKTRGQQVTLSCSPISGHRSVSWYQQTPGQGLQFLFEYFSETQRNKGNFPGRFSGRQFSNSRSEMNVSTLELGDSALYLCASSLANLPGQGPAGGYNEQFFGPGTRLTVL.